This T cell receptor (beta chain) was identified in a study of beta chain features in type 1 diabetes. Findings and limits, study-wide: The study found moderately but significantly shorter TCRB CDR3s in all four CD4+ subsets of Type 1 diabetes patients.

The sample holds one count of this clone. Its target is not known. Germline-derived CDR1 and CDR2 are SNHLY and FYNNEI. V shed 10 bases and J 8 bases; nucleotides not matched to a gene: 11. The CDR3 extends over 13 amino acids. Reverse transcription of all isolated RNA meant that expressed TCRB transcripts were sequenced. Profiling relied on immunoSEQ multiplex PCR, and the TCRdb table lists in-frame clones only, not all of them. The profile shows 600,000 or so clones, under 15% of them singletons. The V and J genes are TRBV2 and TRBJ2-4; 7 positions match TRBD2. The TCR was taken from a man aged 25-45 years with type 1 diabetes. Material for sequencing was naive CD4+ T cells from blood. The CDR3 protein is CATWGGYLDIQYF. The CDR3 DNA sequence: TGTGCCACCTGGGGGGGGTATTTGGACATTCAGTACTTC.